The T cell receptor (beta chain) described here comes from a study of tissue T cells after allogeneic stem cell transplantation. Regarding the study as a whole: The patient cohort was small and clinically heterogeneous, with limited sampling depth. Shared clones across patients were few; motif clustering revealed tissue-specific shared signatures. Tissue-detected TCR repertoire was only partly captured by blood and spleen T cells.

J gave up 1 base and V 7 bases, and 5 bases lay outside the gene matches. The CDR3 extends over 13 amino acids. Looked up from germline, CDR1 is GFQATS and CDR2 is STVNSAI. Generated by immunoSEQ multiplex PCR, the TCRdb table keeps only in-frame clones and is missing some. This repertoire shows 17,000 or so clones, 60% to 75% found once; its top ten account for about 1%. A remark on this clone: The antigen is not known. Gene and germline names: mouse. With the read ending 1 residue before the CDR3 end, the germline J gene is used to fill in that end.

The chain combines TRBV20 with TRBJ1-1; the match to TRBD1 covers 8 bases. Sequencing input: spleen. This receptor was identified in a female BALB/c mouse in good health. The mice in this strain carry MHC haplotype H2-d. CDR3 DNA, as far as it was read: TGTGGTGTCCGACAGGGGTCGAACACAGAAGTCTTC. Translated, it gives CGVRQGSNTEVF. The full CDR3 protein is CGVRQGSNTEVFF.